The clone carrying this T cell receptor (beta chain) was seen only a few times. The CDR3 spans 15 residues. The germline V gene encodes CDR1 MNHEY and CDR2 SVGAGI. Trimming removed 5 bases at V and 8 bases at J, with 18 bases between. The data were taken from a study of preoperative IRX-2 immunotherapy in early breast cancer. Treatment here: preoperative locoregional IRX-2 cytokine immunotherapy. Preoperative locoregional IRX-2 cytokine immunotherapy was tested in the phase Ib source study. Data came from immunoSEQ multiplex PCR; TCRdb stores just in-frame clones and leaves some out. The data hold about 67,000 clones, with around 94% observed a single time.

The material was obtained from a patient treated with IRX-2 immunotherapy. This TCR was sampled from a human donor with breast cancer. The V gene is TRBV6-5, the J gene TRBJ1-4; maybe TRBD1 (6 bases). The CDR3 DNA is TGTGCCAGCAGTCCAACGTACGACAGGCGCGAAAAACTGTTTTTT. Amino acids: CASSPTYDRREKLFF.